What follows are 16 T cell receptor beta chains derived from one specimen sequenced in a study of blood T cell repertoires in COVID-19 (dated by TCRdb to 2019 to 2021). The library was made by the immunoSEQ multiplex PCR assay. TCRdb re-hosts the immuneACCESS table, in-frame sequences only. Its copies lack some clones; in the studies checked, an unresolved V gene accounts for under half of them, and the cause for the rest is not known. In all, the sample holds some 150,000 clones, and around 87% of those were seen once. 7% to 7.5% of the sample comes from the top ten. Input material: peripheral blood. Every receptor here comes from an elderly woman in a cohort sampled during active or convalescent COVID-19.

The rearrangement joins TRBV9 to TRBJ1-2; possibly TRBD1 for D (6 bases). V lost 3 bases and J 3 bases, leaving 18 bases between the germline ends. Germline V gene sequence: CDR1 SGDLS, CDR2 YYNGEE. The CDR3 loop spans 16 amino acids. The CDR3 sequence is CASSARGRGSDYGYTF. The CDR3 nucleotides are TGTGCCAGCAGCGCCCGGGGCAGGGGATCTGACTATGGCTACACCTTC.

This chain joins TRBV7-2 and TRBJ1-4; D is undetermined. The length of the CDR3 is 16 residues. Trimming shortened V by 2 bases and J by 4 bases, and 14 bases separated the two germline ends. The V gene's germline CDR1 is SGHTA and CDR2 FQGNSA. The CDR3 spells CASSLSGRTDNEKLFF. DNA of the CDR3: TGTGCCAGCAGCTTATCGGGGAGAACTGATAATGAAAAACTGTTTTTT.

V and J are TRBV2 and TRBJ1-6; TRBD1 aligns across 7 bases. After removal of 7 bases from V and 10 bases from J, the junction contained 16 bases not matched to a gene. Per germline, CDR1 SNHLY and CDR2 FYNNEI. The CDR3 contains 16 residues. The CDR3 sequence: CASNDRARQGRSPLHF. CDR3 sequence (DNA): TGTGCCAGCAACGACCGGGCAAGACAGGGTCGGTCACCCCTCCACTTT.

CDR3 region: CASGRGLSSYEQYF. The CDR3 DNA is TGTGCCAGCGGGCGGGGGTTGAGCTCCTACGAGCAGTACTTC. The rearrangement links TRBV11-3 to TRBJ2-7, with 7 bases that match TRBD2. The length of the CDR3 is 14 residues. Looked up from germline, CDR1 is SGHNT and CDR2 is YENEEA. V lost 8 bases, J lost 0 bases, and 7 bases stayed unmatched.

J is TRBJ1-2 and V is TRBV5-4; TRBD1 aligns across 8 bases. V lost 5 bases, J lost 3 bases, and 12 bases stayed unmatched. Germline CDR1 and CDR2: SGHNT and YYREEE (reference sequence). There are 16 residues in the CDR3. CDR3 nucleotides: TGTGCCAGCAGAGTCCGGACAGGGTTGGTCCACTATGGCTACACCTTC. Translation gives CASRVRTGLVHYGYTF.

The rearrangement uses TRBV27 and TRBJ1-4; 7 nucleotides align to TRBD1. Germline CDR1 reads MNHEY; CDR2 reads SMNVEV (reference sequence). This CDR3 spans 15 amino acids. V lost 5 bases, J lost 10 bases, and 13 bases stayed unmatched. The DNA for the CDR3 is TGTGCCAGCAGTCCCTCCCGGCAGGGGGAAGGAAAACTGTTTTTT. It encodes CASSPSRQGEGKLFF.

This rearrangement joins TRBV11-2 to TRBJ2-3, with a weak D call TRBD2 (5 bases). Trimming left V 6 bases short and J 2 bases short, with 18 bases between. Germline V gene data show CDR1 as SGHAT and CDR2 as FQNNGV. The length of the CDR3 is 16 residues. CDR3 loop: CASSRVGGRYTDTQYF. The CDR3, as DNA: TGTGCCAGCAGTCGCGTCGGCGGGCGGTACACAGATACGCAGTATTTT.

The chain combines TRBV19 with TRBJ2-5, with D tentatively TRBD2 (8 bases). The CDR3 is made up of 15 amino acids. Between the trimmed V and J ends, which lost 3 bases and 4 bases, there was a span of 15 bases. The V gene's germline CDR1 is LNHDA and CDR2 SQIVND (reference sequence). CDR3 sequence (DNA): TGTGCCAGTAGTATTCGGGAGGGGGCAAGAGAGACCCAGTACTTC. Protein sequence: CASSIREGARETQYF.

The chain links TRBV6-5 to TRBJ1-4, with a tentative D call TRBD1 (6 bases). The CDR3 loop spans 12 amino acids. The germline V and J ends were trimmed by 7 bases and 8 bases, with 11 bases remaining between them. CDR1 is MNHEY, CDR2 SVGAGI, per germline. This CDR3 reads CASMTGWEKLFF. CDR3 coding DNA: TGTGCCAGCATGACAGGATGGGAAAAACTGTTTTTT.

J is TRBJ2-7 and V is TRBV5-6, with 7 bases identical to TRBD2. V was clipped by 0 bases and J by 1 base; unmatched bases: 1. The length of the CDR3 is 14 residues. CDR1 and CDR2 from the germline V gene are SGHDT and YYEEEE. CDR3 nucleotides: TGTGCCAGCAGCTTGGGCGGGAGTTCCTACGAGCAGTACGTC. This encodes CASSLGGSSYEQYV.

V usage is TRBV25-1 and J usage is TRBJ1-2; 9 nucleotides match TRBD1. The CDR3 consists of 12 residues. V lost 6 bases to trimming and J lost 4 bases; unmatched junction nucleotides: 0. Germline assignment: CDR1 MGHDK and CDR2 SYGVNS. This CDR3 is CASRDRGYGYTF. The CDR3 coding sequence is TGTGCCAGCAGGGACAGGGGCTATGGCTACACCTTC.

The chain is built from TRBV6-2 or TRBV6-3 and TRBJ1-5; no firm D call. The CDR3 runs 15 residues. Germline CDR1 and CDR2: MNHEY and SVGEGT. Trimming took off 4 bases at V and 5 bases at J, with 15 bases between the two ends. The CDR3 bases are TGTGCCAGCAGTTCGCGCTTGGTTGCACATCAGCCCCAGCATTTT. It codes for CASSSRLVAHQPQHF.

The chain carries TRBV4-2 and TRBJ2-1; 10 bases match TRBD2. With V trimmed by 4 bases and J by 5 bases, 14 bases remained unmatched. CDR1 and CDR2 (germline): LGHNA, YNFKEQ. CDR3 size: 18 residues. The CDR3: CASSPSAGGRLRNNEQFF. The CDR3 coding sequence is TGTGCCAGCAGCCCCTCAGCGGGGGGGCGACTAAGGAACAATGAGCAGTTCTTC.

The CDR3 nucleotides are TGCGCCAGCAACGTCCTTGGACAGGGCACAGATACGCAGTATTTT. It translates to CASNVLGQGTDTQYF. V and J are TRBV5-1 and TRBJ2-3; 7 bases fit TRBD1. The CDR3 consists of 15 residues. The V segment lost 6 bases and the J segment 1 base; nucleotides outside the gene matches: 8. Germline V lookup: CDR1 SGHRS, CDR2 YFSETQ.

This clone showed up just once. The CDR3 here is CASSFNQGDYGYTF. CDR3 coding DNA: TGTGCCAGCAGCTTCAATCAGGGCGACTATGGCTACACCTTC. The chain uses TRBV7-2 and TRBJ1-2; D might be TRBD1 (5 bases). Germline loops: CDR1 SGHTA, CDR2 FQGNSA. V lost 3 bases and J 3 bases, leaving 11 bases between the germline ends. The CDR3 consists of 14 residues.

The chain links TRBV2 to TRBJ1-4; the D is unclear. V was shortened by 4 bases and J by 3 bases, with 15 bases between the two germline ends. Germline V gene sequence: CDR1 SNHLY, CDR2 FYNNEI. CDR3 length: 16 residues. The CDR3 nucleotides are TGTGCCAGCAGTGTTCGGGCGAGGGCTCCTAATGAAAAACTGTTTTTT. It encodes CASSVRARAPNEKLFF.